This T cell receptor (beta chain) emerged from a study of T-cell reconstitution after alpha-beta-depleted transplantation in children. This clonotype was seen repeatedly, ten times or more. Trimming shortened V by 6 bases and J by 3 bases, and 8 bases separated the two germline ends. The germline CDR1 and CDR2 sequences are MNHEY and SMNVEV (reference sequence). The CDR3 runs 13 residues. It was with unique molecular identifiers that the TCRbeta library was prepared. TCRdb used MiXCR to reprocess the PCR reads, holding one entry per CDR3 protein. The sample holds roughly 190,000 distinct CDR3 sequences, about 15% seen once.

The TCR originated in a human donor who donated a stem cell graft to a child with acute lymphoblastic leukemia. The J gene is TRBJ2-2, the V gene TRBV27; D is ambiguous. The sample consisted of PBMCs from the stem cell graft donor, taken from the stem cell graft. As DNA, the CDR3 is TGTGCCAGCAGGCGCATCTACACCGGGGAGCTGTTTTTT. Protein sequence: CASRRIYTGELFF.